This T cell receptor beta chain originates from a study of early T cells in non-severe SARS-CoV-2 infection. Whole-study context: Unsorted whole-blood RNA was sequenced in bulk, leaving chains unpaired. Findings and caveats of the study: VDJdb matching favored anti-spike CD8 responses, missing private and CD4 specificities.

Molecules of cDNA were individually given unique molecular identifiers that were attached to them. Using its own MiXCR run on the 5' RACE reads, TCRdb lists one record per CDR3 protein. The sample includes 20,000 to 30,000 distinct CDR3 sequences, approximately 4.6% of them seen just once. The CDR3 has 13 amino acids. Germline lookup yields CDR1 WNHNN and CDR2 SYGVQD (reference sequence). V shed 2 bases and J shed 0 bases, with 2 bases lying between them. Many counts were recorded for this clonotype. Its antigen is as yet unknown. V gene TRBV10-1 combines with J gene TRBJ1-5, with D hard to call. The sequence was collected from an adult who was a healthcare worker with PCR-confirmed SARS-CoV-2 infection or an uninfected control (not recorded which). Sequenced: whole blood. CDR3: CASSENSNQPQHF. The CDR3 region has the DNA TGCGCCAGCAGTGAGAATAGCAATCAGCCCCAGCATTTT.